These 20 T cell receptor beta chains were all obtained from the same sample, sequenced in a study of T-cell memory formation after mild COVID-19 (dated by TCRdb to the early 2020s). The protocol used for the library was 5' RACE. The sequencing machine was an Illumina NovaSeq 6000. TCRdb itself trimmed the public reads at Q25 with fastp, ran MiXCR and retained productive beta chains. Under each unique CDR3 protein, matching rows form one entry showing the most common genes and DNA. Recorded for this sample are about 270,000 distinct CDR3 sequences; 15% to 20% of them occurred a single time. Roughly 24% of the sample comes from the top ten. Sequences were obtained from PBMCs or a T cell subset sorted from them (not recorded which). These receptors all come from a man between 18 and 35 years old who had mild COVID-19 (a few samples of this study predate the infection). The sample titles of this study are shuffled in the database, so cell type and time point are left out; the donor was told from shared clones.

This clonotype was recorded a few times. The chain is built from TRBV7-2 and TRBJ2-1; 8 positions match TRBD1. V was clipped by 6 bases and J by 9 bases; unmatched bases: 7. CDR1 is SGHTA and CDR2 is FQGNSA in the germline V gene. The CDR3 is 13 amino acids. In nucleotides, the CDR3 is TGTGCCAGCAGTCAGGACAGGGAGGCTGAGCAGTTCTTC. As protein: CASSQDREAEQFF.

This rearrangement joins TRBV6-5 to TRBJ2-3, with 12 bases aligning to TRBD2. J gave up 5 bases and V 0 bases, and 3 bases lay outside the gene matches. Looked up from germline, CDR1 is MNHEY and CDR2 is SVGAGI. This CDR3 has 16 residues. This chain's CDR3 is CASSYSTSGGIDTQYF. CDR3 in DNA: TGTGCCAGCAGTTACTCGACTAGCGGGGGAATAGATACGCAGTATTTT.

Only a few counts were recorded for this clonotype. The V call is TRBV10-2, the J call TRBJ2-3; TRBD2 matches at 9 bases. V lost 6 bases, J lost 2 bases, and 9 bases stayed unmatched. The CDR3 spans 16 residues. Germline-derived CDR1 and CDR2 are WSHSY and SAAADI. CDR3 nucleotide sequence: TGCGCCAGCAGGATCCTAGCGGGGAAGATCACAGATACGCAGTATTTT. It yields the protein CASRILAGKITDTQYF.

CDR3: CASKGTYSGNTIYF. CDR3 nucleotide sequence: TGTGCCAGTAAAGGGACTTACTCTGGAAACACCATATATTTT. The chain has TRBV19 and TRBJ1-3; possibly TRBD1 for D (5 bases). The V end lost 7 bases, the J end lost 0 bases, and 10 bases lay between the germline ends. The CDR3 length is 14 residues. CDR1 is LNHDA and CDR2 is SQIVND in the germline V gene (reference sequence).

This clonotype was detected only a few times. The chain recombines TRBV6-2 or TRBV6-3 with TRBJ2-7; D remains ambiguous. CDR1 is MNHEY and CDR2 is SVGEGT in the germline V gene. The CDR3 runs 13 residues. V lost 3 bases and J lost 0, with 6 bases in between. The chain's CDR3 is CASSYGISYEQYF. In nucleotides, the CDR3 is TGTGCCAGCAGTTATGGGATCTCCTACGAGCAGTACTTC.

Only a few counts were recorded for this clonotype. V usage is TRBV21-1 and J usage is TRBJ2-7; the D call of TRBD1 is as the table states it, not checked on the DNA. TRBV21-1 is tagged as a pseudogene. This CDR3 comprises 15 residues. The CDR3 spells CAIVFYGRDIHWQYV. CDR3 nucleotide sequence: TGTGCCATCGTTTTCTACGGCCGGGACATTCATTGGCAGTACGTC.

V is TRBV11-1 and J is TRBJ1-3; 7 positions match TRBD1. This CDR3 comprises 16 residues. Trimming took 5 bases from V and 0 from J; bases not matched to a gene: 7. The germline gives CDR1 SGHAT, CDR2 FQDESV (reference sequence). Here the CDR3 DNA reads TGTGCCAGCAGCAAGAGGGACAGTCGCTCTGGAAACACCATATATTTT. This sequence encodes CASSKRDSRSGNTIYF.

This chain uses TRBV12-3 or TRBV12-4 with TRBJ2-7, with D possibly matching TRBD1 (6 bases). The CDR3 is made up of 14 amino acids. V was clipped by 7 bases and J by 3 bases, with 16 bases between them. CDR3 region: CASTLGQGFYEQYF. The CDR3 DNA reads as TGTGCCAGCACCCTGGGGCAGGGGTTCTACGAGCAGTACTTC.

This clonotype was observed many times. V and J are TRBV28 and TRBJ1-5; TRBD1 is a possible D gene (6 bases). The CDR3 contains 14 residues. V lost 4 bases, J lost 6 bases, and 13 bases lay in between. The germline CDR1 and CDR2 sequences are MDHEN and SYDVKM. The CDR3 nucleotides read TGTGCCAGCAGTTCCCCGGGGGCGGGTCAGCCCCAGCATTTT. This encodes CASSSPGAGQPQHF.

The table lists this clonotype with a few counts. The V gene is TRBV6-5, the J gene TRBJ1-4; D unclear. The CDR3 extends over 14 amino acids. V lost 5 bases, J lost 8 bases, and 15 bases lay in between. Germline CDR1 is MNHEY and CDR2 is SVGAGI. CDR3 coding DNA: TGTGCCAGCAGTCTCAGGTGGTTAGGCGAAAAACTGTTTTTT. Translating it yields CASSLRWLGEKLFF.

This clonotype was found a few times. The DNA for the CDR3 is TGTGCCAGCAGACCCTGGACTAGCTTACACGAGCAGTACTTC. Protein sequence: CASRPWTSLHEQYF. This chain connects TRBV7-9 to TRBJ2-7, with TRBD2 matching 8 bases. In germline, CDR1 is SEHNR, CDR2 FQNEAQ (reference sequence). V shed 6 bases, J shed 5 bases, and the junction held 9 bases outside the gene matches. CDR3 length: 14 residues.

The J gene is TRBJ2-7, the V gene TRBV14; the D is unclear. There are 13 residues in the CDR3. V lost 2 bases and J 5 bases, leaving 10 bases between the germline ends. Germline assignment: CDR1 SGHDN and CDR2 FVKESK. Here the CDR3 reads CASSQFRAHEQYF. CDR3 in DNA: TGTGCCAGCAGCCAATTTAGGGCCCACGAGCAGTACTTC.

This clonotype was picked up a small number of times. V and J are TRBV29-1 and TRBJ1-2, with TRBD1 as a possible D gene (5 bases). Trimming removed 5 bases from V and 3 bases from J, with 7 bases in between. The CDR3 extends over 11 amino acids. Germline V gene sequence: CDR1 SQVTM, CDR2 ANQGSEA. CDR3 sequence reads: CSVRGDYGYTF. CDR3 nucleotide sequence: TGCAGCGTTAGGGGCGACTATGGCTACACCTTC.

V and J are TRBV27 and TRBJ2-7; TRBD2 agrees at 12 bases. V shed 4 bases and J 6 bases; nucleotides not matched to a gene: 7. Germline V gene lookup returns CDR1 MNHEY and CDR2 SMNVEV (reference sequence). This CDR3 contains 15 residues. The CDR3 region has the DNA TGTGCCAGCAGTTCCCGGACTAGCGGGGTTAGCGAGCAGTACTTC. Residues: CASSSRTSGVSEQYF.

The rearrangement uses TRBV29-1 and TRBJ1-4; possible D gene TRBD1, 5 bases. Germline V gene lookup returns CDR1 SQVTM and CDR2 ANQGSEA. V shed 7 bases and J shed 6 bases, with 9 bases lying between them. The CDR3 has 11 residues. CDR3 residues: CSAGGDEKLFF. The CDR3 DNA is TGCAGCGCCGGAGGGGATGAAAAACTGTTTTTT. The full variable domain, rest sourced from reference TRBV29-1 and TRBJ1-4, is SAVISQKPSRDICQRGTSLTIQCQVDSQVTMMFWYRQQPGQSLTLIATANQGSEATYESGFVIDKFPISRPNLTFSTLTVSNMSPEDSSIYLCSAGGDEKLFFGSGTQLSVL.

This clonotype was seen a handful of times. The chain employs TRBV7-9 and TRBJ1-1; D uncertain. CDR3 size: 14 residues. CDR1 is SEHNR, CDR2 FQNEAQ, per germline (reference sequence). Between the trimmed V and J ends, which lost 4 bases and 1 base, there was a span of 10 bases. CDR3 DNA sequence: TGTGCCAGCAGCTCATCCCATAAGAACACTGAAGCTTTCTTT. It specifies CASSSSHKNTEAFF. The whole variable domain, remainder taken from reference TRBV7-9 and TRBJ1-1, is DTGVSQNPRHKITKRGQNVTFRCDPISEHNRLYWYRQTLGQGPEFLTYFQNEAQLEKSRLLSDRFSAERPKGSFSTLEIQRTEQGDSAMYLCASSSSHKNTEAFFGQGTRLTVV.

This clonotype was picked up one time. The chain has TRBV29-1 and TRBJ1-2; D perhaps matches TRBD1 (6 bases). Per the germline V gene, CDR1 is SQVTM and CDR2 is ANQGSEA. The germline V and J ends were trimmed by 2 bases and 7 bases, with 14 bases remaining between them. This CDR3 spans 13 amino acids. CDR3 sequence reads: CSVERDGGPGYTF. The CDR3 DNA reads as TGCAGCGTTGAACGGGACGGGGGGCCTGGCTACACCTTC.

The J gene is TRBJ1-1, the V gene TRBV20-1; unclear D gene. V shed 1 base and J shed 9 bases, with 18 bases lying between them. Germline V gives CDR1 DFQATT, CDR2 SNEGSKA (reference sequence). The length of the CDR3 is 14 residues. The CDR3 protein is CSARVGSYEGKAFF. The CDR3 coding sequence is TGCAGTGCTAGAGTCGGGTCTTACGAAGGTAAAGCTTTCTTT.

The chain employs TRBV6-5 and TRBJ2-1; D uncertain. From germline, CDR1 is MNHEY and CDR2 SVGAGI. This CDR3 has 15 residues. Trimming took off 1 base at V and 3 bases at J, with 10 bases between the two ends. The CDR3 DNA sequence: TGTGCCAGCAGTTACTTAAGAAATGGCTACAATGAGCAGTTCTTC. This gives the protein CASSYLRNGYNEQFF.

This chain's CDR3 is CAIKRGTASYEQYV. The CDR3 DNA sequence: TGTGCCATCAAGCGAGGGACAGCATCCTACGAGCAGTACGTC. This rearrangement joins TRBV10-3 to TRBJ2-7; 7 bases line up with TRBD1. This CDR3 is built from 14 residues. Per germline, CDR1 ENHRY and CDR2 SYGVKD. Losses at the gene ends were 7 bases for V and 1 base for J; bases not matched to a gene: 7.